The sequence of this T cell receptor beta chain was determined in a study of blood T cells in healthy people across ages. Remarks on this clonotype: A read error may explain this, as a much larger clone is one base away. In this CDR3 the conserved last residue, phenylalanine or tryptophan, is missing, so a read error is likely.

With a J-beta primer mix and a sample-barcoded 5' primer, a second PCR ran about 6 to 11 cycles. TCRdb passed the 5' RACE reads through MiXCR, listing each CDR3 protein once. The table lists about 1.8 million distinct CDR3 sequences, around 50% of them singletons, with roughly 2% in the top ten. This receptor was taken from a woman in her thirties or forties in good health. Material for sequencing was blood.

The CDR3 nucleotides read TGCAGTGGGATCAGAGAGGGGAGAACGCAGTATTTG. Translating gives CSGIREGRTQYL. This chain links TRBV20-1 with TRBJ2-3, with D perhaps being TRBD1 or TRBD2 (5 bases each). The V gene's germline CDR1 is DFQATT and CDR2 SNEGSKA (reference sequence). CDR3 size: 12 residues. Trimming took 7 bases from V and 9 from J, leaving 17 bases between them.